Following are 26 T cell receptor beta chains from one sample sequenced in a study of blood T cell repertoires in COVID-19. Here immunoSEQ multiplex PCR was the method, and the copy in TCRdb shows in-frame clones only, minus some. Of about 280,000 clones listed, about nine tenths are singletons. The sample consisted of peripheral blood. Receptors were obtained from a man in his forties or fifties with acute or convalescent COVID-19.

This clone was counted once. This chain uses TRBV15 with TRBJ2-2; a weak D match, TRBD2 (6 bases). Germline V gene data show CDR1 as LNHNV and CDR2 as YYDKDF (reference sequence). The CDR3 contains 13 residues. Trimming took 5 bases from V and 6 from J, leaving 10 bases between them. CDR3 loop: CATSARDSGELFF. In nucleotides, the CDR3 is TGTGCCACCAGCGCCCGGGACTCCGGGGAGCTGTTTTTT.

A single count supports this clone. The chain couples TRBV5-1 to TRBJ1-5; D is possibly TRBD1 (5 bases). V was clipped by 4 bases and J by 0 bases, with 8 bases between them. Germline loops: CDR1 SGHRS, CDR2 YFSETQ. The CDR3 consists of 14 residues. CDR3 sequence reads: CASSADSSNQPQHF. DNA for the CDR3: TGCGCCAGCAGCGCAGACAGTAGCAATCAGCCCCAGCATTTT.

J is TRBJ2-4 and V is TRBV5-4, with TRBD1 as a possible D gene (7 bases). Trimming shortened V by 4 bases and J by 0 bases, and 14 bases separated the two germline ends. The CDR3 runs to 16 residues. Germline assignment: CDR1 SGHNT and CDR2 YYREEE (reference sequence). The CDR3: CASSLPGGLAKNIQYF. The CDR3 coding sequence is TGTGCCAGCAGCCTGCCAGGGGGACTAGCCAAAAACATTCAGTACTTC.

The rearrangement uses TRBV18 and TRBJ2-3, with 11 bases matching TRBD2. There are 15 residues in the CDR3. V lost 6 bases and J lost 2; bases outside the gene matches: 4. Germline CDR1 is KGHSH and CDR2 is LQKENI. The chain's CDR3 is CASSPSGGHTDTQYF. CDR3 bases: TGTGCCAGCTCCCCTAGCGGGGGGCACACAGATACGCAGTATTTT.

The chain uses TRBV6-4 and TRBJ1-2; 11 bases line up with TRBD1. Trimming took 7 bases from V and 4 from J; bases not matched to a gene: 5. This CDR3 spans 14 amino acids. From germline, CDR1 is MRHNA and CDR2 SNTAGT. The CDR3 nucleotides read TGTGCCAGCATGCCCGGGACAGGGGGCTATGGCTACACCTTC. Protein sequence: CASMPGTGGYGYTF.

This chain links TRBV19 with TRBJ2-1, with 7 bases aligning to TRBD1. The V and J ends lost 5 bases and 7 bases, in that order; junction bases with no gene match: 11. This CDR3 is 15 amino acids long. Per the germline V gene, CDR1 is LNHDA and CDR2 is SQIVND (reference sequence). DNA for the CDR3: TGTGCCAGTAGTGGGCGACAGGGAGTCATAAATGAGCAGTTCTTC. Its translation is CASSGRQGVINEQFF.

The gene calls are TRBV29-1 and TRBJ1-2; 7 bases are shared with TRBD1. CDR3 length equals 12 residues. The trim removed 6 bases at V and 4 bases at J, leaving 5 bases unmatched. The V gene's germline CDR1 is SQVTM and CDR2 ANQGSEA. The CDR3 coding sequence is TGCAGCGTACGACAGGGCGTCTATGGCTACACCTTC. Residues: CSVRQGVYGYTF.

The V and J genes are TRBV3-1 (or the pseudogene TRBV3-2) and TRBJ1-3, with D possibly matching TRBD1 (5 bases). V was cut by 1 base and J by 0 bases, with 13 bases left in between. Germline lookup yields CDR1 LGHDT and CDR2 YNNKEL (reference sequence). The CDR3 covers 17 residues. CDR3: CASSQGRGESSGNTIYF. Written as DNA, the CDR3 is TGTGCCAGCAGCCAAGGACGGGGGGAAAGCTCTGGAAACACCATATATTTT.

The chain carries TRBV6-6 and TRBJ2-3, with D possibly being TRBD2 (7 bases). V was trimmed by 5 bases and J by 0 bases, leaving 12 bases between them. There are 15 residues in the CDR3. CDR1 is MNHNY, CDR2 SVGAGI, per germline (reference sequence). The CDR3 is CASSREGGSTDTQYF. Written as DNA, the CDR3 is TGTGCCAGCAGTCGCGAGGGGGGGAGCACAGATACGCAGTATTTT.

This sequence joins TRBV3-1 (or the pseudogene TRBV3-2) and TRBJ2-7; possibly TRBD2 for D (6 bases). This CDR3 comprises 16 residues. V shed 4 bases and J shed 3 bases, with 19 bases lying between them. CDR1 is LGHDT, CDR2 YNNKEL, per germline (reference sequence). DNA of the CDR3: TGTGCCAGCAGCCCTCCCGGGGCTCTGGGGGGCTACGAGCAGTACTTC. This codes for CASSPPGALGGYEQYF.

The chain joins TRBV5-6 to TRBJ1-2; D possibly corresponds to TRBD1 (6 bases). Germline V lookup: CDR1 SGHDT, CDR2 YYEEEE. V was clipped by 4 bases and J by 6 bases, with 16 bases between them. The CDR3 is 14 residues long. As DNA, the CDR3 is TGTGCCAGCAGCCTACAGGGATTTCGAGATGGCTACACCTTC. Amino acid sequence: CASSLQGFRDGYTF.

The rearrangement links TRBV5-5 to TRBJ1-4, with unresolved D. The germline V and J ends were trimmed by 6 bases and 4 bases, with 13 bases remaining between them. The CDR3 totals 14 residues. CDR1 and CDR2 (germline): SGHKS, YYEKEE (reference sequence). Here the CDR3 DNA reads TGTGCCAGCAACTACAGAGACTATAATGAAAAACTGTTTTTT. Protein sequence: CASNYRDYNEKLFF.

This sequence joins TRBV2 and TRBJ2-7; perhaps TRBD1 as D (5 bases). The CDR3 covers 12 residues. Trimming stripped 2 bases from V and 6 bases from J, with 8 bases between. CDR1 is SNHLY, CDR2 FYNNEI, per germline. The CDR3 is CASSERGSEQYF. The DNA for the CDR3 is TGTGCCAGCAGTGAAAGGGGAAGCGAGCAGTACTTC.

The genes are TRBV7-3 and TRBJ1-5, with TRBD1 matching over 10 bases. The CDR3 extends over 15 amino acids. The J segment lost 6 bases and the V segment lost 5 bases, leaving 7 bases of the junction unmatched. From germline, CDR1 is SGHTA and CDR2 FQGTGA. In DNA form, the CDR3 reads TGTGCCAGCAGCGAGACAGGGGGCGCGGGTCAGCCCCAGCATTTT. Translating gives CASSETGGAGQPQHF.

DNA of the CDR3: TGTGCCAGCAGCTTGGGCCAGGGGGTCGGCACAGATACGCAGTATTTT. It translates to CASSLGQGVGTDTQYF. The V and J genes are TRBV5-5 and TRBJ2-3; 7 nucleotides align to TRBD1. V dropped 0 bases and J dropped 1; count of bases not matched to a gene: 5. CDR1 and CDR2 (germline): SGHKS, YYEKEE (reference sequence). The CDR3 has 16 amino acids.

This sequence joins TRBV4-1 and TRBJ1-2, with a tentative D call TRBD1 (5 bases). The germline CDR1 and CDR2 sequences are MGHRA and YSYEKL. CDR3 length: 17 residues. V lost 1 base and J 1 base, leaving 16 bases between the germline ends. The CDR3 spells CASSQGFLRADNYGYTF. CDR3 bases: TGCGCCAGCAGCCAAGGGTTTCTCAGGGCTGATAACTATGGCTACACCTTC.

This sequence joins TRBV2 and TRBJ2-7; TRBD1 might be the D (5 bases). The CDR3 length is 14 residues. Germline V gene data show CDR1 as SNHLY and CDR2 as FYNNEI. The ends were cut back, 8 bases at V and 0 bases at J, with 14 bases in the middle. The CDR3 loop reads CASLKGVDSYEQYF. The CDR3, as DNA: TGTGCCAGCCTTAAAGGGGTGGACTCCTACGAGCAGTACTTC.

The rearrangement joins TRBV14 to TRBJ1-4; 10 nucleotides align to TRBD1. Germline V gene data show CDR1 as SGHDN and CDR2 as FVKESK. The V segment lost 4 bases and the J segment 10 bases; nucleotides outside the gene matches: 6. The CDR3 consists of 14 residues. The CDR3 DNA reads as TGTGCCAGCAGCCGGGGACAGGGGTTGGGAAAACTGTTTTTT. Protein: CASSRGQGLGKLFF.

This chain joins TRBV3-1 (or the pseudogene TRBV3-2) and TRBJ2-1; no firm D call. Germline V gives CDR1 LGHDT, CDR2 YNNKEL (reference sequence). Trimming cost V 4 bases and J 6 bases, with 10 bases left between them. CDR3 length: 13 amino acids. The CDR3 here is CASSPSIGNEQFF. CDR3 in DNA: TGTGCCAGCAGCCCCTCGATCGGCAATGAGCAGTTCTTC.

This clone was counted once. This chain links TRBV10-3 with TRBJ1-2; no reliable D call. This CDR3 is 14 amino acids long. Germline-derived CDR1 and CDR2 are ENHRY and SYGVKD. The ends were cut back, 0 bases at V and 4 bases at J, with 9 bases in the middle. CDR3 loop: CAISESEGGYGYTF. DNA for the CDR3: TGTGCCATCAGTGAGTCAGAGGGAGGCTATGGCTACACCTTC.

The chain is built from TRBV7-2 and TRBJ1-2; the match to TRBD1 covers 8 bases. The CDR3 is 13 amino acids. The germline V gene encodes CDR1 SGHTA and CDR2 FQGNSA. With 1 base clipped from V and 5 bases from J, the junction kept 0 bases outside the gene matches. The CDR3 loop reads CASSLGTGYGYTF. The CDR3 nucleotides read TGTGCCAGCAGCTTAGGGACAGGGTATGGCTACACCTTC.

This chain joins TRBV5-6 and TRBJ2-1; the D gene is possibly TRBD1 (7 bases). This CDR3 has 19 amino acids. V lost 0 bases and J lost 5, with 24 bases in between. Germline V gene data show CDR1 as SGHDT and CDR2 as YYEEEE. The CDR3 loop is CASSLDRGPRTTGDNEQFF. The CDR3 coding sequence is TGTGCCAGCAGCTTGGACAGGGGCCCAAGGACTACGGGAGACAATGAGCAGTTCTTC.

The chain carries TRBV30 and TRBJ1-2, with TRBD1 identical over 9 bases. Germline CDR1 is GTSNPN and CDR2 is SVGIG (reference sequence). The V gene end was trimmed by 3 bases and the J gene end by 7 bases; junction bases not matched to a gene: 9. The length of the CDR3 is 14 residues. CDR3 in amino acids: CAWSLGQGTFGYTF. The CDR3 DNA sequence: TGTGCCTGGAGCCTGGGACAGGGTACCTTTGGCTACACCTTC.

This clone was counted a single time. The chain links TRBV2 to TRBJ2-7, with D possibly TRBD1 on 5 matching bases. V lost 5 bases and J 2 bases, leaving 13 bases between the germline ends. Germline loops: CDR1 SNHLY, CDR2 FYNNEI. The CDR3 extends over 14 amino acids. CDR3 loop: CASSPQALTYEQYF. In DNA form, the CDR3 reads TGTGCCAGCAGTCCACAGGCGCTCACCTACGAGCAGTACTTC.

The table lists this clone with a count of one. The CDR3 here is CASSLMGQRNTEAFF. CDR3 coding DNA: TGCGCCAGCAGCTTGATGGGACAGAGGAACACTGAAGCTTTCTTT. The V and J genes are TRBV5-1 and TRBJ1-1, with 7 bases matching TRBD1. V lost 1 base to trimming and J lost 1 base; unmatched junction nucleotides: 4. The CDR3 loop spans 15 amino acids. Germline-derived CDR1 and CDR2 are SGHRS and YFSETQ.

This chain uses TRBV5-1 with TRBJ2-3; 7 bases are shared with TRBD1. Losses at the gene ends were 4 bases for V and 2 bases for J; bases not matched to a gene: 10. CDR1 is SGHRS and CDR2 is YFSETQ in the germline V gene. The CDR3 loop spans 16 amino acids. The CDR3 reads CASSGDRASLTDTQYF. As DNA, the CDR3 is TGCGCCAGCAGCGGCGACAGGGCCTCCCTCACAGATACGCAGTATTTT.